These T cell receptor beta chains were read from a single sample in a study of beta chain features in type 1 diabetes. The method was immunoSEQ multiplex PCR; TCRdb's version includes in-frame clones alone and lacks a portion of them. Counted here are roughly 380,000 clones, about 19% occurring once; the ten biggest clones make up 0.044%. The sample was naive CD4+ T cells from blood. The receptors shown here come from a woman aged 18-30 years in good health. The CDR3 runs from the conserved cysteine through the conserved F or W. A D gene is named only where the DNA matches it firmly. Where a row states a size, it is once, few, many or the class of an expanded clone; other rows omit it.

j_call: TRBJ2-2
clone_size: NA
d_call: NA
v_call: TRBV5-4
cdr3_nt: TGTGCCAGCAGCCCCCACGGGACTCTCCTAGTCGGCGGGGAGCTGTTTTTT
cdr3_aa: CASSPHGTLLVGGELFF

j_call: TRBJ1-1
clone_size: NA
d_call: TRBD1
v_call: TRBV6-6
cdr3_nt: TGTGCCAGCAGTTCCGGGACAGGGGGCCGTAGCACTGAAGCTTTCTTT
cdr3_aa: CASSSGTGGRSTEAFF

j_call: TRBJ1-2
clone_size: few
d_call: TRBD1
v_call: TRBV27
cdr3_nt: TGTGCCAGCAGTTTCGAACAGGGGGCAAAAGGCTACACCTTC
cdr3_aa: CASSFEQGAKGYTF

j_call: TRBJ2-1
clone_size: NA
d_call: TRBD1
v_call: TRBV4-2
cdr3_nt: TGTGCCAGCAGCCAAGGGGCCCGGGACAGGGAACGGGGGCAGTTCTTC
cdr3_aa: CASSQGARDRERGQFF

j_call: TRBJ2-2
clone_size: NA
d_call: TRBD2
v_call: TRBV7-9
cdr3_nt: TGTGCCAGCAGCTATAGCGGGAGTGTGATATCGTTCGGGGAGCTGTTTTTT
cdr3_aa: CASSYSGSVISFGELFF

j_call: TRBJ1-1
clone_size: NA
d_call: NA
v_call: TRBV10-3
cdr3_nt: TGTGCCATCAGTGATGGGTTGGACAAGAACACTGAAGCTTTCTTT
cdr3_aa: CAISDGLDKNTEAFF

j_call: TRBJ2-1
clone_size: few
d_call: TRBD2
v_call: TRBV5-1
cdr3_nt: TGCGCCAGCAGGACCGGGACTAGCGGGAGGGGCAATGAGCAGTTCTTC
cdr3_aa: CASRTGTSGRGNEQFF

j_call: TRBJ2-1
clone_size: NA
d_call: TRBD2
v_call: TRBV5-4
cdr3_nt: TGTGCCAGCAGCGGGGGGGGAGCGGGGAGCTACAATGAGCAGTTCTTC
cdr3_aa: CASSGGGAGSYNEQFF

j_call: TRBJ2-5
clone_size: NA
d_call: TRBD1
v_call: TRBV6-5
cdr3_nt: TGTGCCAGCAGTTACGACAGGGTTGGTCAAGAGACCCAGTACTTC
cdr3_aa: CASSYDRVGQETQYF

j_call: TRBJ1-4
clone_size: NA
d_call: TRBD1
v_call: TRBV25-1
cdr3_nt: TGTGCCAGCAGTGAATACAGGGGGTCGCCCGAAAAACTGTTTTTT
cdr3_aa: CASSEYRGSPEKLFF

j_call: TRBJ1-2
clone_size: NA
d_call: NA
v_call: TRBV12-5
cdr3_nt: TGTGCTAGTGGTTTGGGACCGGGCTATGGCTACACCTTC
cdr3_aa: CASGLGPGYGYTF

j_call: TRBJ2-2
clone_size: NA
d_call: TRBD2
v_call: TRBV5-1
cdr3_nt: TGCGCCAGCAGCTCGGGACTAGTAGGGTATGAGCTGTTTTTT
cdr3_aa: CASSSGLVGYELFF

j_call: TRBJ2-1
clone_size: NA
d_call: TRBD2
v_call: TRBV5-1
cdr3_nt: TGCGCCAGCAGCCAAACTAGCGGGAGCTCCTACAATGAGCAGTTCTTC
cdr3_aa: CASSQTSGSSYNEQFF

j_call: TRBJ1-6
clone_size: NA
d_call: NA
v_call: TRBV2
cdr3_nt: TGTGCCAGCATTAGGCAGGGGATTTCACCCCTCCACTTT
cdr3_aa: CASIRQGISPLHF

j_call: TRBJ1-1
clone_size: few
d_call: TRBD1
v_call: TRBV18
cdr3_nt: TGTGCCAGCTCACGAAACCGGGACAGGGGGCACACTGAAGCTTTCTTT
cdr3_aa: CASSRNRDRGHTEAFF

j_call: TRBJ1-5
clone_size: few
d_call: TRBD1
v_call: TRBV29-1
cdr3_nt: TGCAGCGTCGGCGGACAGGGCGGTCAGCCCCAGCATTTT
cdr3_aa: CSVGGQGGQPQHF

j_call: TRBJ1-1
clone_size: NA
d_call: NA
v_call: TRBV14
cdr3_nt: TGTGCCAGCAGCCAAATCAACACGAACACTGAAGCTTTCTTT
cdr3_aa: CASSQINTNTEAFF

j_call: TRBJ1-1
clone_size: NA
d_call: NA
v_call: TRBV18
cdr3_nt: TGTGCCAGCTCACGCCTTGACAGGAACACTGAAGCTTTCTTT
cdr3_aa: CASSRLDRNTEAFF

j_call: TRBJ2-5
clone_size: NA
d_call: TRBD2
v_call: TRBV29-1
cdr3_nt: TGCAGCGTTGGTAGGACGGGGGGAGACCAAGAGACCCAGTACTTC
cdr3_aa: CSVGRTGGDQETQYF

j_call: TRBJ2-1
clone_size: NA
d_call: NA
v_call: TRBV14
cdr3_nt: TGTGCCAGCAGCCAGATTGAGGGTTACAATGAGCAGTTCTTC
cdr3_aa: CASSQIEGYNEQFF

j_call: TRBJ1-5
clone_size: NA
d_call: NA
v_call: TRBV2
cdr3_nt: TGTGCCAGCAGTGAAGCGAACAGTTATAATCAGCCCCAGCATTTT
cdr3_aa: CASSEANSYNQPQHF

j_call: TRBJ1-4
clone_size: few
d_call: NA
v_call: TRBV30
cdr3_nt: TGTGCCTGGGGAGACAGGCGCTCAACTAATGAAAAACTGTTTTTT
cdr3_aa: CAWGDRRSTNEKLFF

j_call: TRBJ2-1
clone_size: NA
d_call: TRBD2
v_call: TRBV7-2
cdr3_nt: TGTGCCAGCAGTCTTACTAGCGGGGAGCAGTTCTTC
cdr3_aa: CASSLTSGEQFF

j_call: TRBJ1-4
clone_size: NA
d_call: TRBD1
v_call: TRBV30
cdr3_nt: TGTGCCTGGAATCGGCAGCCAGGGGGCAAAAAACTGTTTTTT
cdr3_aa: CAWNRQPGGKKLFF

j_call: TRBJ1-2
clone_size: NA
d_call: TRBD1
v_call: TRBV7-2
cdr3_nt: TGTGCCAGCAGGGAAACAGGGGGCTATGGCTACACCTTC
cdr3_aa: CASRETGGYGYTF

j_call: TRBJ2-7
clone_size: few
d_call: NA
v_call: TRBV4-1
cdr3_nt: TGCGCCAGCAGCCCGAGGGAGGGGGCCTACGAGCAGTACTTC
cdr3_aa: CASSPREGAYEQYF

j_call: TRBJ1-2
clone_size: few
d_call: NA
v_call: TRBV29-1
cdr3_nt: TGCAGCGTCGGGTCGGGACTTTTAAACTATGGCTACACCTTC
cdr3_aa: CSVGSGLLNYGYTF

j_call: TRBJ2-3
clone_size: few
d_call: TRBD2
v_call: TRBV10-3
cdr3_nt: TGTGCCATCAGTGGAGGTAGCGGGGGGACAGATACGCAGTATTTT
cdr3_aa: CAISGGSGGTDTQYF